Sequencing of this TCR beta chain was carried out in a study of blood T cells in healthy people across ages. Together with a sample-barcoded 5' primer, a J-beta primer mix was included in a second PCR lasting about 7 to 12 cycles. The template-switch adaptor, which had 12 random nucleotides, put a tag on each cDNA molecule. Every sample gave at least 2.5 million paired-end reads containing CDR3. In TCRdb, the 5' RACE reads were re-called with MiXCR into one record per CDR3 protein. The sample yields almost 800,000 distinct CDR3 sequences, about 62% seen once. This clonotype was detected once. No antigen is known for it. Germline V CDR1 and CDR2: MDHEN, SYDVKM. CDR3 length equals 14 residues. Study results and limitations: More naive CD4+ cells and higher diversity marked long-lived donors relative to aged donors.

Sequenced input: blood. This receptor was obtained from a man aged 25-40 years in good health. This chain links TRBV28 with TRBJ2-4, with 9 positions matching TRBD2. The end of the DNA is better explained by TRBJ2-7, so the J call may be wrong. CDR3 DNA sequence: TGTGCCAGCAGAGGACTAGCGACTAGTGACGAGCAGTACTTC. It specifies CASRGLATSDEQYF.